The clone carrying this TCR beta chain was counted between two and nine times. Antigen unknown. Using its own MiXCR run on the reads, TCRdb lists one record per CDR3 protein. The sample yields approximately 120,000 distinct CDR3 sequences, 29% seen once. The data derive from a study of T cell repertoires in cytomegalovirus infection. On the study more broadly: Recently identified HLA-C-restricted and well-studied HLA-B-restricted CMV epitopes were used. CMV infection plus the matching HLA type was flagged by public TCR beta signatures. Findings and limits, study-wide: HLA-C-restricted CMV clonotypes gave the most frequent clonotype in two of eight donors. Based on cumulative public TCR beta family frequency, carriers of CMV plus the relevant HLA were identified.

V lost 3 bases to trimming and J lost 5 bases, with 12 bases between them. Germline assignment: CDR1 SGHRS and CDR2 YFSETQ. The CDR3 spans 13 residues. This rearrangement joins TRBV5-1 to TRBJ2-7; tentatively, D is TRBD1 (6 bases). The specimen comprised CD8+ T cells from cultured PBMCs, sampled from culture after CMV antigen stimulation. The TCR sequence derives from a human donor in good health (CMV status not recorded). Some clones in this sample may be carry-over from other donors' samples. CDR3 region: CASSSDSTNEQYF. As DNA, the CDR3 is TGCGCCAGCAGCTCGGACAGCACGAACGAGCAGTACTTC. Full variable domain (rest looked up from reference TRBV5-1 and TRBJ2-7): KAGVTQTPRYLIKTRGQQVTLSCSPISGHRSVSWYQQTPGQGLQFLFEYFSETQRNKGNFPGRFSGRQFSNSRSEMNVSTLELGDSALYLCASSSDSTNEQYFGPGTRLTVT.